The 19 T cell receptor beta chains given below trace back to one sample, sequenced in a study of shared clonotypes between healthy human individuals. Positive CCR7 selection of CD45RO-negative cells yielded the naive CD8 cells, and terminally differentiated effector memory CD45RA+ cells were excluded. Clones were read by immunoSEQ multiplex PCR, and TCRdb kept only the in-frame ones, dropping some. Of fewer than 1 million clones detected, around 96% appear once; the ten largest clones hold about 0.22%. The source material was naive CD8+ T cells sorted from blood. Source of these receptors: a man aged 25 to 40 in good health.

This chain uses TRBV14 with TRBJ2-2, with 9 nucleotides matching TRBD2. Germline V gives CDR1 SGHDN, CDR2 FVKESK. There are 15 residues in the CDR3. With V trimmed by 4 bases and J by 5 bases, 5 bases remained unmatched. CDR3 nucleotides: TGTGCCAGCAGCCTTGTAGCGGGAGTAACCGGGGAGCTGTTTTTT. Translated, it gives CASSLVAGVTGELFF.

The genes are TRBV11-2 and TRBJ1-2, with D possibly matching TRBD1 (5 bases). Germline V lookup: CDR1 SGHAT, CDR2 FQNNGV. The CDR3 is 16 amino acids. V was shortened by 1 base and J by 6 bases, with 18 bases between the two germline ends. This CDR3 is CASSLGDSGAVDGYTF. In DNA, the CDR3 is TGTGCCAGCAGCTTAGGGGACTCGGGAGCCGTAGATGGCTACACCTTC.

The CDR3 DNA reads TGTGCCAGCAGGACGGGCCCCAATCAGCCCCAGCATTTT. Its protein is CASRTGPNQPQHF. The V and J genes are TRBV27 and TRBJ1-5; D is ambiguous. Trimming took 6 bases from V and 3 from J, leaving 9 bases between them. Germline lookup yields CDR1 MNHEY and CDR2 SMNVEV (reference sequence). The CDR3 runs 13 residues.

The rearrangement joins TRBV19 to TRBJ2-5; 9 bases line up with TRBD1. Trimming took 4 bases from V and 4 from J; bases not matched to a gene: 10. CDR1 LNHDA and CDR2 SQIVND come from the germline V gene (reference sequence). CDR3 length equals 16 residues. CDR3 DNA: TGTGCCAGTAGTAAACGCGAACAGGGGGCAATAGAGACCCAGTACTTC. It codes for CASSKREQGAIETQYF.

The chain uses TRBV4-3 and TRBJ1-5; possible D gene TRBD1, 6 bases. The germline V and J ends were trimmed by 3 bases and 1 base, with 25 bases remaining between them. The CDR3 consists of 20 residues. Germline CDR1 and CDR2: LGHNA and YSLEER. The CDR3 here is CASSQAVGTGRSWSNQPQHF. The DNA for the CDR3 is TGCGCCAGCAGCCAGGCGGTCGGAACAGGGAGGTCCTGGAGCAATCAGCCCCAGCATTTT.

J is TRBJ2-7 and V is TRBV29-1, with 10 bases that match TRBD2. Looked up from germline, CDR1 is SQVTM and CDR2 is ANQGSEA. The J segment lost 2 bases and the V segment lost 3 bases, leaving 4 bases of the junction unmatched. The CDR3 is made up of 14 amino acids. The CDR3 DNA sequence: TGCAGCGTTGATGGACTAGCGGAGACCTACGAGCAGTACTTC. Translated: CSVDGLAETYEQYF.

The DNA of the CDR3 is TGTGCCAGCGGAGAAGGTCCGGGACAGAGGAATGAAAAACTGTTTTTT. Amino acids: CASGEGPGQRNEKLFF. This chain joins TRBV27 and TRBJ1-4, with TRBD1 matching 7 bases. Trimming took 8 bases from V and 5 from J; bases not matched to a gene: 14. This CDR3 spans 16 amino acids. Germline CDR1 MNHEY, CDR2 SMNVEV (reference sequence).

The genes are TRBV5-1 and TRBJ2-7; D may be TRBD1 (6 bases). CDR1 is SGHRS, CDR2 YFSETQ, per germline. Trimming shortened V by 5 bases and J by 2 bases, and 14 bases separated the two germline ends. The CDR3 is 14 residues long. The chain's CDR3 is CASRLWGTTYEQYF. The CDR3 DNA reads TGCGCCAGCAGACTATGGGGGACAACCTACGAGCAGTACTTC.

The chain carries TRBV27 and TRBJ2-7; D may be TRBD1 (6 bases). Germline V CDR1 and CDR2: MNHEY, SMNVEV (reference sequence). Trimming removed 2 bases at V and 4 bases at J, with 12 bases between. The CDR3 runs to 14 residues. CDR3 residues: CASSLQDRAYEQYF. CDR3 DNA sequence: TGTGCCAGCAGTTTACAGGACAGAGCTTACGAGCAGTACTTC.

This clone was recorded once. The rearrangement links TRBV28 to TRBJ1-2; possibly TRBD1 for D (5 bases). This CDR3 has 16 amino acids. The ends were cut back, 3 bases at V and 4 bases at J, with 18 bases in the middle. CDR1 is MDHEN, CDR2 SYDVKM, per germline. Here the CDR3 DNA reads TGTGCCAGCAGTTTTACGGGGGACGGACTACTCTATGGCTACACCTTC. Amino acids: CASSFTGDGLLYGYTF.

This chain links TRBV30 with TRBJ2-1; D ambiguous. The germline V and J ends were trimmed by 0 bases and 9 bases, with 12 bases remaining between them. Germline V CDR1 and CDR2: GTSNPN, SVGIG (reference sequence). The length of the CDR3 is 13 residues. The CDR3 is CAWSVGRLSEQFF. In nucleotides, the CDR3 is TGTGCCTGGAGTGTAGGCAGGTTGAGTGAGCAGTTCTTC. Combining the CDR3 with reference TRBV30 and TRBJ2-1 gives the whole variable domain SQTIHQWPATLVQPVGSPLSLECTVEGTSNPNLYWYRQAAGRGLQLLFYSVGIGQISSEVPQNLSASRPQDRQFILSSKKLLLSDSGFYLCAWSVGRLSEQFFGPGTRLTVL.

The V and J genes are TRBV19 and TRBJ2-3; D is unclear. The CDR3 extends over 15 amino acids. Trimming removed 1 base from V and 3 bases from J, with 11 bases in between. CDR1 and CDR2 from the germline V gene are LNHDA and SQIVND (reference sequence). CDR3 nucleotides: TGTGCCAGTAGTATAGGTAGTGGTGGGACAGATACGCAGTATTTT. It yields the protein CASSIGSGGTDTQYF.

The chain has TRBV2 and TRBJ2-7; no definite D call. Trimming pared 2 bases from V and 3 bases from J, leaving 14 bases between. CDR3 size: 15 residues. The germline gives CDR1 SNHLY, CDR2 FYNNEI. The CDR3 region has the DNA TGTGCCAGCAGTGAATTCGAGGCACTTTACTACGAGCAGTACTTC. Protein sequence: CASSEFEALYYEQYF.

The chain combines TRBV5-8 with TRBJ2-3; D gene uncertain. The CDR3 covers 13 residues. V was shortened by 1 base and J by 11 bases, with 14 bases between the two germline ends. CDR1 and CDR2 (germline): SGHTS, YDEGEE. CDR3 amino acids: CASSLSMEIGQYF. The CDR3, as DNA: TGTGCCAGCAGCTTGTCAATGGAGATTGGGCAGTATTTT. The complete variable domain, with remaining parts taken from reference TRBV5-8 and TRBJ2-3, reads EAGVTQSPTHLIKTRGQQATLRCSPISGHTSVYWYQQALGLGLQFLLWYDEGEERNRGNFPPRFSGRQFPNYSSELNVNALELEDSALYLCASSLSMEIGQYFGPGTRLTVL.

V and J are TRBV6-1 and TRBJ2-7; 7 positions agree with TRBD1. J lost 4 bases, V lost 1 base, and 7 bases had no gene match. Germline assignment: CDR1 MNHNS and CDR2 SASEGT. This CDR3 has 15 residues. CDR3 bases: TGTGCCAGCAGTGAAGGACAGGGACCTGGGTACGAGCAGTACTTC. The encoded protein is CASSEGQGPGYEQYF.

V usage is TRBV6-4 and J usage is TRBJ2-7, with TRBD2 matching 10 bases. Per the germline V gene, CDR1 is MRHNA and CDR2 is SNTAGT. Trimming removed 2 bases from V and 0 bases from J; junction bases left unmatched: 4. This CDR3 is 16 amino acids long. CDR3 DNA sequence: TGTGCCAGCAGTGACGTCGGACTAGCGGCCTCCTACGAGCAGTACTTC. Its protein is CASSDVGLAASYEQYF.

The chain carries TRBV7-9 and TRBJ2-1; 10 bases fit TRBD1. Germline V gene sequence: CDR1 SEHNR, CDR2 FQNEAQ (reference sequence). The V and J ends lost 1 base and 5 bases, in that order; junction bases with no gene match: 2. The CDR3 spans 15 residues. The CDR3 region is CASSLGQGAHNEQFF. The CDR3 nucleotides read TGTGCCAGCAGCTTAGGACAGGGGGCGCACAATGAGCAGTTCTTC.

The V and J genes are TRBV6-1 and TRBJ1-4; D ambiguous. Trimming shortened V by 1 base and J by 8 bases, and 14 bases separated the two germline ends. The germline CDR1 and CDR2 sequences are MNHNS and SASEGT. CDR3 size: 15 residues. CDR3 coding DNA: TGTGCCAGCAGTGAAGTTTTGGAATGGAGGGAAAAACTGTTTTTT. This codes for CASSEVLEWREKLFF.

This chain connects TRBV29-1 to TRBJ2-5; a weak D match, TRBD1 (5 bases). The CDR3 has 12 residues. Germline CDR1 and CDR2: SQVTM and ANQGSEA. Deletions cut 5 bases from V and 5 bases from J, with 12 bases between. In nucleotides, the CDR3 is TGCAGCGTTCGGCAGGGAACGGAGACCCAGTACTTC. Protein sequence: CSVRQGTETQYF.